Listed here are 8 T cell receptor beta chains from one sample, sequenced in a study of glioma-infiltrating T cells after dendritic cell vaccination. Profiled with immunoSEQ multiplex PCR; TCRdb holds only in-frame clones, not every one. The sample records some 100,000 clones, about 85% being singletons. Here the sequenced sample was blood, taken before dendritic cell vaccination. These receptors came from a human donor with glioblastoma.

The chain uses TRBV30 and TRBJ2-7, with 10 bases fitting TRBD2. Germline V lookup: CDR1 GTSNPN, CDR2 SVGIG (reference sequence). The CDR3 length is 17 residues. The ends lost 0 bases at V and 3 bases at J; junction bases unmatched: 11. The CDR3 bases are TGTGCCTGGAGTGTACGGGCTAGCGGGGGTCCTTACTACGAGCAGTACTTC. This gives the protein CAWSVRASGGPYYEQYF.

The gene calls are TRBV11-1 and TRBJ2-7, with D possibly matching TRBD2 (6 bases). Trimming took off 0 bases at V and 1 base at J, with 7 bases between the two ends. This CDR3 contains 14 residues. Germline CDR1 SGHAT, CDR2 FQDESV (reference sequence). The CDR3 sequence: CASSLAGGSYEQYF. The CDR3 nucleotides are TGTGCCAGCAGCTTAGCGGGGGGATCCTACGAGCAGTACTTC.

The CDR3 DNA sequence: TGTGCCAGCAGCGTAGAGGGCGGGTCCGAGCAGTACTTC. Its protein is CASSVEGGSEQYF. This chain connects TRBV9 to TRBJ2-7; TRBD2 might be the D (5 bases). Trimming took off 0 bases at V and 6 bases at J, with 10 bases between the two ends. The CDR3 runs to 13 residues. Germline V lookup: CDR1 SGDLS, CDR2 YYNGEE.

CDR3 loop: CASSLQGTRNEKLFF. CDR3 in DNA: TGCGCCAGCAGCTTGCAGGGAACAAGAAATGAAAAACTGTTTTTT. The chain carries TRBV5-1 and TRBJ1-4, with D perhaps TRBD1 (5 bases). V lost 1 base, J lost 5 bases, and 12 bases lay in between. Germline values: CDR1 SGHRS, CDR2 YFSETQ. The CDR3 has 15 residues.

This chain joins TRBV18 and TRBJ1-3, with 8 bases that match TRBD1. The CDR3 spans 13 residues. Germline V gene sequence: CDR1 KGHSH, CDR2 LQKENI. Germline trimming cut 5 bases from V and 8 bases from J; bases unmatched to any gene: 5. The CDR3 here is CASSSGQDYTIYF. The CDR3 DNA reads TGTGCCAGCTCATCGGGACAGGACTACACCATATATTTT.

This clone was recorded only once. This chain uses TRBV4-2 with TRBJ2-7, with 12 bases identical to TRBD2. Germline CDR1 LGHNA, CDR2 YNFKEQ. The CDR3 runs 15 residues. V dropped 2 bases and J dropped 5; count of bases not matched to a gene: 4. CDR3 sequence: CASSQPTSGRNEQYF. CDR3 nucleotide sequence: TGTGCCAGCAGCCAACCCACTAGCGGGAGGAACGAGCAGTACTTC.

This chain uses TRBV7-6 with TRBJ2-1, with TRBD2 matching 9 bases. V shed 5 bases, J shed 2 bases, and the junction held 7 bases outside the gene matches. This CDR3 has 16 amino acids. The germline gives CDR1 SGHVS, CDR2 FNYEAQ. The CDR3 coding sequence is TGTGCCAGCAGCATCCAAGCGGGGGGCACCTACAATGAGCAGTTCTTC. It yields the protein CASSIQAGGTYNEQFF.

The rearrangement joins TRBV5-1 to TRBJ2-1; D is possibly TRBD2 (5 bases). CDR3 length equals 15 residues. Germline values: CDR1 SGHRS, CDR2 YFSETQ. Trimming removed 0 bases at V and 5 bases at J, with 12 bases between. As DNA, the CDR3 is TGCGCCAGCAGCTTGGCCCCCGGGAATGACAATGAGCAGTTCTTC. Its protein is CASSLAPGNDNEQFF.